Listed below are T cell receptor beta chains from one sample, sequenced in a study of T cells in Graves' hyperthyroidism and ophthalmopathy. TCRdb reprocessed the multiplex PCR reads with MiXCR, giving one entry per CDR3 protein. The sample comprises more than 75,000 distinct CDR3 sequences, under 65% of which are singletons, and 27% rests with the top ten. The material sequenced was blood. Receptor source: a middle-aged woman with Graves' hyperthyroidism. The CDR3 runs from the conserved cysteine through the conserved F or W. The D gene is left open where the match is weak. The listing skips clone size in some rows; elsewhere it reads once, few, many or a size class.

j_call v_call d_call clone_size cdr3_nt cdr3_aa
TRBJ2-5 TRBV2 TRBD2 few TGTGCCAGCAGTGCCGGACTAGCGGGAGTCAGGGAGACCCAGTACTTC CASSAGLAGVRETQYF
TRBJ1-2 TRBV27 TRBD1 - TGTGCCAGCAGTTTATGGGGACAGGGGGCGTTTGGCTACACCTTC CASSLWGQGAFGYTF
TRBJ2-5 TRBV9 TRBD1 - TGTGCCAGCAGCGTCCAGGGGGCGGGGGAGACCCAGTACTTC CASSVQGAGETQYF
TRBJ1-1 TRBV7-9 TRBD1 - TGTGCCAGCAGCTCCACAGGGGAGGCTGAAGCTTTCTTT CASSSTGEAEAFF
TRBJ2-7 TRBV29-1 TRBD2 - TGCAGCTTTCGACTAGCGTCCAGCTCCTACGAGCAGTACTTC CSFRLASSSYEQYF
TRBJ1-2 TRBV7-2 - - TGTGCCAGCAGCTGGGGCTACGAGCAGTACTATGGCTACACCTTC CASSWGYEQYYGYTF
TRBJ1-3 TRBV2 - - TGTGCCAGCAGTGACGATTGGCAGTGGAACACCATATATTTT CASSDDWQWNTIYF
TRBJ2-7 TRBV2 TRBD2 - TGTGCCAGCAGTGAACTAGCGGGGAGGGGAGAGCAGTACTTC CASSELAGRGEQYF
TRBJ1-2 TRBV10-3 - many TGTGCCATCAGTGATCCCCGCGGGACCAACTATGGCTACACCTTC CAISDPRGTNYGYTF
TRBJ2-7 TRBV20-1 - - TGCAGTGCTAGTAGGGGGGGAGGGAGCTCCTACGAGCAGTACTTC CSASRGGGSSYEQYF
TRBJ2-3 TRBV7-9 - - TGTGCCAGCAGCTTACCGCAGGGTAGAGATACGCAGTATTTT CASSLPQGRDTQYF
TRBJ2-7 TRBV28 TRBD2 many TGTGCCAGCAGCTGGACTAGCGGGACTTCCTACGAGCAGTACTTC CASSWTSGTSYEQYF
TRBJ1-4 TRBV7-4 TRBD1 - TGTGCCAGCAGCACGAGACAGGGGAGACAACTGTTTTTT CASSTRQGRQLFF
TRBJ2-7 TRBV10-3 TRBD2 - TGTGCCATCAGTAAGCGCCAACTAGCGCCGTCCTACGAGCAGTACTTC CAISKRQLAPSYEQYF
TRBJ1-1 TRBV7-9 - many TGTGCCAGCGCCATATTCTCAGCGAACACTGAAGCTTTCTTT CASAIFSANTEAFF
TRBJ2-5 TRBV6-6 - - TGTGCCAGCAGTGTCTCTGCAGAGGGGCAAGAGACCCAGTACTTC CASSVSAEGQETQYF
TRBJ2-7 TRBV20-1 - many TGCAGTGCTAGCGGTCGGGGGTTTCTCTACGAGCAGTACTTC CSASGRGFLYEQYF
TRBJ1-5 TRBV7-2 - many TGTGCCAGCAGCTTCCTGCCCTTTGGGCCCCAGCATTTT CASSFLPFGPQHF
TRBJ1-1 TRBV13 - many TGTGCCAGCAGCTTACGAACGGGGGCAGGAGCTTTCTTT CASSLRTGAGAFF
TRBJ2-5 TRBV10-2 - many TGCGCCAGCAGTGAAATGGTGCAGGTCCAAGAGACCCAGTACTTC CASSEMVQVQETQYF
TRBJ2-2 TRBV6-5 - - TGTGCCAGCCATCGGGAGCTGTTTTTT CASHRELFF
TRBJ2-6 TRBV6-2/TRBV6-3 - many TGTGCCAGCAGTTACCTCCAGTCTGGGGCCAACGTCCTGACTTTC CASSYLQSGANVLTF
TRBJ1-3 TRBV2 TRBD1 many TGTGCCAGCAGTGATCCCCTACAGGGGGGAAACACCATATATTTT CASSDPLQGGNTIYF
TRBJ1-3 TRBV9 - - TGTGCCAGCAGTTTAGACACCATATATTTT CASSLDTIYF
TRBJ1-1 TRBV6-6 - many TGTGCCAGCAGTTACGTCTCCCACTGGAACACTGAAGCTTTCTTT CASSYVSHWNTEAFF
TRBJ1-2 TRBV10-3 - - TGTGCCATCAGTGGGCGGACGGGGTCGGCGTGCCGTTCCTATGGCTACACCTTC CAISGRTGSACRSYGYTF
TRBJ2-5 TRBV24-1 TRBD1 - TGTGGCACCAGTGGGAACAGGGGAGTAGGAGAGACCCAGTACTTC CGTSGNRGVGETQYF
TRBJ1-4 TRBV7-2 - - TGTGCCAGCAGCTTTGGAGGGGAAAAACTGTTTTTT CASSFGGEKLFF
TRBJ2-7 TRBV9 TRBD2 - TGTGCCAGCAGCCCAGGGGAGGGACTAGCGGGAGAACACGAGCAGTACTTC CASSPGEGLAGEHEQYF
TRBJ2-2 TRBV7-3 - many TGTGCCAGCAGCGGTCCAGGCAGCACCGGGGAGCTGTTTTTT CASSGPGSTGELFF
TRBJ1-4 TRBV4-1 TRBD1 - TGCGCCAGCAGCCGGGACAGGGGTGCTAATGAAAAACTGTTTTTT CASSRDRGANEKLFF
TRBJ1-3 TRBV9 - many TGTGCCAGCAGCGTAGGGCGGAGCTCTGGAAACACCATATATTTT CASSVGRSSGNTIYF
TRBJ2-7 TRBV20-1 - many TGCAGTGCTAGTAAAGAAGGGAGGAGCTACGAGCAGTACTTC CSASKEGRSYEQYF
TRBJ2-5 TRBV7-2 TRBD2 - TGTGCCAGCAGTTCCCGGACTAGCGGGGCGGAGACCCAGTACTTC CASSSRTSGAETQYF
TRBJ1-1 TRBV15 - once TGTGCCACCAGCGCTCAGGGGTGGGACACTGAAGCTTTCTTT CATSAQGWDTEAFF
TRBJ1-1 TRBV11-2 - - TGTGCCAGCAGCTCGGGGGGCGTTACTGAAGCTTTCTTT CASSSGGVTEAFF
TRBJ1-2 TRBV7-9 TRBD1 once TGCGCCAGCAGCCGAATAACAGGGGGAAGCTATGGCCACACCTTC CASSRITGGSYGHTF
TRBJ2-6 TRBV5-1 - - TGCGCCAGCAGCTTCCTGGCAGGAGACACTGAGGCCAACGTCCTGACTTTC CASSFLAGDTEANVLTF
TRBJ1-2 TRBV7-2 TRBD1 - TGCGCCAGCAGCCCCCGGGACAGGGGGTTCGATGGCTACACCTTC CASSPRDRGFDGYTF
TRBJ1-1 TRBV29-1 - - TGCAGCGTTGGGGGGGGCTTCATGAACACTGAAGCTTTCTTT CSVGGGFMNTEAFF
TRBJ1-1 TRBV7-2 - many TGTGCCAGCAGCTTCGGGACCACTACTGAAGCTTTCTTT CASSFGTTTEAFF
TRBJ2-3 TRBV15 TRBD2 many TGTGCCACCAGCAGAGATCAGGACGCGGGGGTGTTAAATTGCAGCACAGATACGCAGTATTTT CATSRDQDAGVLNCSTDTQYF
TRBJ2-7 TRBV7-6 - many TGTGCCAGCAGCGGAGAGGTGTGGGACGAGCAGTACTTC CASSGEVWDEQYF
TRBJ2-3 TRBV7-2 - many TGTGCCAGCAGTCTAACGTCTGCGTCGCACACAGATACGCAGTATTTT CASSLTSASHTDTQYF